The present T cell receptor (beta chain) was sequenced within a study of post-analysis software for immune sequencing data. Overall study context: Both relapsing-remitting and secondary progressive multiple sclerosis featured among the disease courses, as did progressive-relapsing multiple sclerosis.

General study points: Five or six TRBV segments were significantly more frequent in patients than in controls. TRBV5-6, TRBV5-1 and TRBV20-1 were among these segments. Patients with multiple sclerosis recorded significantly lower normalized Chao1 diversity than controls, the study found. F measure showed strong co-clustering of same-batch samples.

Prepared libraries of TCR beta cDNA carried unique molecular identifiers. The authors obtained roughly 0.5 million cDNA molecules from approximately 0.95 to 9.8 million T cells. TCRdb passed the PCR reads through MiXCR, listing each CDR3 protein once. The sample has about 820,000 distinct CDR3 sequences; about 57% are singletons. This clonotype was seen a few times. The antigen is not known. The germline gives CDR1 SGHAT, CDR2 FQNNGV. Losses at the gene ends were 3 bases for V and 0 bases for J; bases not matched to a gene: 7. The length of the CDR3 is 18 residues. The V call is TRBV11-2, the J call TRBJ2-1, with TRBD2 identical over 11 bases. This receptor was identified in a girl under 18 with multiple sclerosis. Sequencing was performed on blood. The DNA for the CDR3 is TGTGCCAGCAGCTTGGGACTAGCGGAGGGTAGCTCCTACAATGAGCAGTTCTTC. It yields the protein CASSLGLAEGSSYNEQFF.